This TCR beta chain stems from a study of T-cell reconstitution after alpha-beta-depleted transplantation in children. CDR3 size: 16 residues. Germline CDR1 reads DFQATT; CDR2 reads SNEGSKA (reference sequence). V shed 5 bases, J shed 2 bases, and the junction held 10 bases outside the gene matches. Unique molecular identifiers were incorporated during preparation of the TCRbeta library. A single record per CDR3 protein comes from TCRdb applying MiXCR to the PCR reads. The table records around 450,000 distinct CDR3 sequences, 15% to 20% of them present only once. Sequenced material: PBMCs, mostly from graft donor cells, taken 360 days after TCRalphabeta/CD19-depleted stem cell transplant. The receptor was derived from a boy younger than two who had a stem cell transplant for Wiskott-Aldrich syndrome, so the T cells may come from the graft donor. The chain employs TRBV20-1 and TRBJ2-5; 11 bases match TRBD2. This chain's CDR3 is CSAPYRTSGFQETQYF. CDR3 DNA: TGCAGTGCTCCGTATCGGACTAGCGGGTTTCAAGAGACCCAGTACTTC.